This T cell receptor beta chain was profiled in a study of identical twins. CDR1 and CDR2 (germline): SGHTA, FQGNSA. The CDR3 loop spans 14 amino acids. Trimming shortened V by 2 bases and J by 2 bases, and 6 bases separated the two germline ends. TCRdb itself ran the 5' RACE reads through MiXCR, one entry per CDR3 protein. The sample consists of hundreds of thousands of distinct CDR3 sequences, 8.6% of them appearing once. These sequences were also reported in another study, on yellow fever vaccine responses in identical twins.

The V and J genes are TRBV7-2 and TRBJ2-2, with unresolved D. The source is a young woman in good health. The specimen was PBMCs. The CDR3 bases are TGTGCCAGCAGCTTAACCCGAAACACCGGGGAGCTGTTTTTT. Its protein product is CASSLTRNTGELFF.